The entry that follows covers one T cell receptor (beta chain) sequence. The sample belongs to a study of blood T cell repertoires in COVID-19. Cohorts were determined from participant-reported clinical history. The method was immunoSEQ multiplex PCR; TCRdb's version includes in-frame clones alone and lacks a portion of them. The sample carries 310,000 or so clones, 70% to 90% recorded once. CDR3 length: 15 amino acids. Sequenced sample: PBMCs or T cells enriched from blood (not recorded which). The sequence was obtained from a woman under 40 who had recovered from COVID-19. The rearrangement links TRBV21-1 to TRBJ2-5; the D call TRBD2 from the table was never checked on the DNA. TRBV21-1 represents a pseudogene. For the CDR3, the DNA is TGTGCCAGCAGCGGGGTAGCGGGAGTCCAAGAGACCCAGTACTTC. This translates into CASSGVAGVQETQYF.